The 11 T cell receptor beta chains below were found in one sample sequenced in a study of shared clonotypes between healthy human individuals. The repertoire was sequenced with immunoSEQ multiplex PCR; TCRdb's copy has only in-frame clones and lacks some. Found here are millions of clones, approximately 95% of them singletons; the top ten hold 0.39%. Specimen: naive CD4+ T cells from PBMCs. The subset denotes: CD45RA+ positively selected. All receptors come from a man aged 18 to 30 in good health. Some clones in this sample may be carry-over from other donors' samples.

The chain's CDR3 is CASGFAGTGYTF. DNA of the CDR3: TGTGCTAGTGGTTTTGCCGGGACGGGCTACACCTTC. The chain is built from TRBV12-5 and TRBJ1-2; maybe TRBD1 (5 bases). With 3 bases removed from V and 8 bases from J, the gap between germline ends came to 10 bases. The length of the CDR3 is 12 residues. Germline assignment: CDR1 LGHNT and CDR2 FRNRAP.

The rearrangement joins TRBV5-1 to TRBJ1-2, with unresolved D. The length of the CDR3 is 14 residues. The germline gives CDR1 SGHRS, CDR2 YFSETQ. Trimming stripped 4 bases from V and 0 bases from J, with 10 bases between. Here the CDR3 reads CASSPSRPNYGYTF. For the CDR3, the DNA is TGCGCCAGCAGCCCCAGTAGGCCTAACTATGGCTACACCTTC. The full variable domain, with the rest looked up from reference TRBV5-1 and TRBJ1-2, is KAGVTQTPRYLIKTRGQQVTLSCSPISGHRSVSWYQQTPGQGLQFLFEYFSETQRNKGNFPGRFSGRQFSNSRSEMNVSTLELGDSALYLCASSPSRPNYGYTFGSGTRLTVV.

The V and J genes are TRBV28 and TRBJ1-2, with 7 bases identical to TRBD1. Germline V gene lookup returns CDR1 MDHEN and CDR2 SYDVKM. The CDR3 has 18 residues. V dropped 3 bases and J dropped 4; count of bases not matched to a gene: 17. The CDR3 protein is CASSFWGQTGARGYGYTF. In DNA, the CDR3 is TGTGCCAGCAGTTTTTGGGGCCAAACAGGGGCCCGTGGCTATGGCTACACCTTC.

The V and J genes are TRBV6-5 and TRBJ2-6, with a weak D call TRBD1 (6 bases). CDR1 and CDR2 from the germline V gene are MNHEY and SVGAGI. This CDR3 region has 15 residues. Trimming cost V 6 bases and J 4 bases, with 13 bases left between them. CDR3 region: CASSYQGSGANVLTF. Written as DNA, the CDR3 is TGTGCCAGCAGCTATCAGGGGTCAGGGGCCAACGTCCTGACTTTC.

The CDR3 nucleotides read TGCAGCTCCGCAGCGCTGGCGAACACTGAAGCTTTCTTT. Its translation: CSSAALANTEAFF. The chain couples TRBV29-1 to TRBJ1-1; D is uncertain. CDR1 and CDR2 (germline): SQVTM, ANQGSEA. Between the trimmed V and J ends, which lost 8 bases and 1 base, there was a span of 14 bases. The CDR3 has 13 amino acids. Variable domain in full (rest from reference TRBV29-1 and TRBJ1-1): SAVISQKPSRDICQRGTSLTIQCQVDSQVTMMFWYRQQPGQSLTLIATANQGSEATYESGFVIDKFPISRPNLTFSTLTVSNMSPEDSSIYLCSSAALANTEAFFGQGTRLTVV.

The chain combines TRBV7-2 with TRBJ2-7; 8 bases are shared with TRBD2. CDR1 is SGHTA, CDR2 FQGNSA, per germline. The V gene end was trimmed by 4 bases and the J gene end by 3 bases; junction bases not matched to a gene: 2. This CDR3 has 13 residues. The CDR3 spells CASSSGLGYEQYF. The CDR3, as DNA: TGTGCCAGCAGCTCGGGACTAGGCTACGAGCAGTACTTC.

The CDR3 region is CASSLRDRGPGKLFF. The CDR3 region has the DNA TGTGCCAGCAGCTTACGGGACAGGGGGCCCGGAAAACTGTTTTTT. This chain links TRBV7-8 with TRBJ1-4; 12 positions match TRBD1. V was clipped by 2 bases and J by 10 bases; unmatched bases: 5. This CDR3 is 15 amino acids long. Germline CDR1 SGHVS, CDR2 FQNEAQ. Full variable domain (outside the CDR3, taken from reference TRBV7-8 and TRBJ1-4): GAGVSQSPRYKVAKRGQDVALRCDPISGHVSLFWYQQALGQGPEFLTYFQNEAQLDKSGLPSDRFFAERPEGSVSTLKIQRTQQEDSAVYLCASSLRDRGPGKLFFGSGTQLSVL.

DNA of the CDR3: TGTGCCAGCAGCGCACAGGGAACCTATGGCTACACCTTC. It specifies CASSAQGTYGYTF. This chain connects TRBV9 to TRBJ1-2; the D gene is possibly TRBD1 (6 bases). CDR1 SGDLS and CDR2 YYNGEE come from the germline V gene. Trimming shortened V by 3 bases and J by 4 bases, and 10 bases separated the two germline ends. This CDR3 comprises 13 residues.

This clone has only a few counts. The gene calls are TRBV2 and TRBJ1-5; maybe TRBD1 (5 bases). The V end was cut by 5 bases, the J end by 5 bases, with 16 bases between. CDR1 and CDR2 (germline): SNHLY, FYNNEI. The CDR3 spans 15 residues. The chain's CDR3 is CASSWEGLEYQPQHF. The DNA of the CDR3 is TGTGCCAGCAGTTGGGAGGGGCTCGAGTATCAGCCCCAGCATTTT.

The gene calls are TRBV19 and TRBJ2-3, with D possibly matching TRBD1 (5 bases). Germline CDR1 and CDR2: LNHDA and SQIVND (reference sequence). The CDR3 extends over 18 amino acids. V was trimmed by 4 bases and J by 5 bases, leaving 25 bases between them. The chain's CDR3 is CASSNERSAGQFRDTQYF. CDR3 nucleotides: TGTGCCAGTAGTAACGAACGGAGCGCAGGGCAATTCCGAGATACGCAGTATTTT.

The genes are TRBV9 and TRBJ2-3; TRBD1 matches at 7 bases. In germline, CDR1 is SGDLS, CDR2 YYNGEE. V lost 4 bases and J lost 4; bases outside the gene matches: 15. The CDR3 is 17 residues long. CDR3 residues: CASSFGSTGARADTQYF. The DNA for the CDR3 is TGTGCCAGCAGCTTCGGCTCTACAGGGGCGAGGGCAGATACGCAGTATTTT. Together with reference TRBV9 and TRBJ2-3, the CDR3 gives the full variable domain: DSGVTQTPKHLITATGQRVTLRCSPRSGDLSVYWYQQSLDQGLQFLIQYYNGEERAKGNILERFSAQQFPDLHSELNLSSLELGDSALYFCASSFGSTGARADTQYFGPGTRLTVL.